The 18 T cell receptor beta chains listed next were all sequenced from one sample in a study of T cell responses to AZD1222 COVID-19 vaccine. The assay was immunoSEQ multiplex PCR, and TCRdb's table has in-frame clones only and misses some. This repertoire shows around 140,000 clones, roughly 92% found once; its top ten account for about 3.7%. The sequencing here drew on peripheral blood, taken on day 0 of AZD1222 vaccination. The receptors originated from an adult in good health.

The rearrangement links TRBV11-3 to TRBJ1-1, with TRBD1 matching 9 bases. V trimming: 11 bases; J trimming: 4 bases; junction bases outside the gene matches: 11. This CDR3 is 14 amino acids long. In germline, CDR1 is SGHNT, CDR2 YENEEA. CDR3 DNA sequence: TGTGCCCGCTGGACAGGGGTATGTACCACTGAAGCTTTCTTT. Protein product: CARWTGVCTTEAFF.

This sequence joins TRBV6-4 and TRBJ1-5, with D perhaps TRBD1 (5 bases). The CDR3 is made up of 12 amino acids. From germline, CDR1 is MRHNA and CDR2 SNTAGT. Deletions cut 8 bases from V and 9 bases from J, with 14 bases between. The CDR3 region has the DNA TGTGCCAGCCGGGGGGTGCGAGGGCCCCAGCATTTT. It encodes CASRGVRGPQHF.

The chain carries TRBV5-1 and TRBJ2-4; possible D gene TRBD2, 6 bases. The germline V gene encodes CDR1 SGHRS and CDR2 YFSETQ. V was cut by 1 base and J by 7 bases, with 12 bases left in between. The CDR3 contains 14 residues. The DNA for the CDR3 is TGCGCCAGCAGCTTGCCGGGAGTGGGGAACATTCAGTACTTC. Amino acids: CASSLPGVGNIQYF. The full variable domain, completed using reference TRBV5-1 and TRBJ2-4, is KAGVTQTPRYLIKTRGQQVTLSCSPISGHRSVSWYQQTPGQGLQFLFEYFSETQRNKGNFPGRFSGRQFSNSRSEMNVSTLELGDSALYLCASSLPGVGNIQYFGAGTRLSVL.

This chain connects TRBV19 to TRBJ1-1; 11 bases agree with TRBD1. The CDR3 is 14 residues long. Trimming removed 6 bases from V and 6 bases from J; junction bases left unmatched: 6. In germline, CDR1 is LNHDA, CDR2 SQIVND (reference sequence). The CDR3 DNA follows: TGTGCCAGTAGCCACCGGACAGGGGGCTCTGAAGCTTTCTTT. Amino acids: CASSHRTGGSEAFF.

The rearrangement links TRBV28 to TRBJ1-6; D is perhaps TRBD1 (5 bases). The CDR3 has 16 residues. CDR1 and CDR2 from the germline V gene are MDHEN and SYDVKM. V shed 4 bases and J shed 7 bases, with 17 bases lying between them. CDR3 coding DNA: TGTGCCAGCAGTTGGCAGGGTCCATTCATGAATTCACCCCTCCACTTT. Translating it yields CASSWQGPFMNSPLHF. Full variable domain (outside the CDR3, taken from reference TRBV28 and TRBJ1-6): DVKVTQSSRYLVKRTGEKVFLECVQDMDHENMFWYRQDPGLGLRLIYFSYDVKMKEKGDIPEGYSVSREKKERFSLILESASTNQTSMYLCASSWQGPFMNSPLHFGNGTRLTVT.

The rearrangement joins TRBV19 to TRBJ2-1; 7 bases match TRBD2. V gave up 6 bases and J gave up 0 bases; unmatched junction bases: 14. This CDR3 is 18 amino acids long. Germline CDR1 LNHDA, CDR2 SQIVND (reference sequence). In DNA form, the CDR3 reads TGTGCCAGTAGCGAGAGGGCTAGCGGAGCCCGCTCCTACAATGAGCAGTTCTTC. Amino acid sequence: CASSERASGARSYNEQFF.

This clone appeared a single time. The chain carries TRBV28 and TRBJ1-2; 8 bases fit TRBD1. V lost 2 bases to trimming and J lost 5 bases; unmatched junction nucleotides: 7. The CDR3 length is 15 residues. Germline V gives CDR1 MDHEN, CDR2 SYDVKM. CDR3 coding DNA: TGTGCCAGCAGTTTAACGGGGGGACAGGTGTATGGCTACACCTTC. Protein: CASSLTGGQVYGYTF.

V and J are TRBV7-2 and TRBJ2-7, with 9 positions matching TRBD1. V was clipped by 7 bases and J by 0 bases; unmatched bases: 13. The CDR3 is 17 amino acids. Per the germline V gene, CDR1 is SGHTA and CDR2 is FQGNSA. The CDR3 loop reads CASTFSDRGLSSYEQYF. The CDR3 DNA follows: TGTGCCAGCACCTTCTCGGACAGGGGATTGAGCTCCTACGAGCAGTACTTC.

The CDR3 region is CSASWGHAGQETQYF. CDR3 coding DNA: TGCAGTGCTAGTTGGGGCCACGCGGGCCAAGAGACCCAGTACTTC. This chain connects TRBV20-1 to TRBJ2-5; D is perhaps TRBD1 or TRBD2 (5 bases each). There are 15 residues in the CDR3. The germline V and J ends were trimmed by 3 bases and 1 base, with 15 bases remaining between them. Germline V lookup: CDR1 DFQATT, CDR2 SNEGSKA (reference sequence).

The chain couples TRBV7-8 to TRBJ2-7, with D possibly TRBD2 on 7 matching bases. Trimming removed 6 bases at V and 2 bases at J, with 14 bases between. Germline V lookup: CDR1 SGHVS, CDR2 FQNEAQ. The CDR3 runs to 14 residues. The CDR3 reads CASRGGGSPYEQYF. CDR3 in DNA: TGTGCCAGCAGGGGAGGGGGGAGCCCCTACGAGCAGTACTTC.

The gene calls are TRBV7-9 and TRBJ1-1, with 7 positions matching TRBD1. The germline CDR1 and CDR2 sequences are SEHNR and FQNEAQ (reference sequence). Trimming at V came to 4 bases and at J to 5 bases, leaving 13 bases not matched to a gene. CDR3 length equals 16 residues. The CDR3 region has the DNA TGTGCCAGCAGCTCCTCCTTACAGGGGATGGTGACTGAAGCTTTCTTT. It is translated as CASSSSLQGMVTEAFF.

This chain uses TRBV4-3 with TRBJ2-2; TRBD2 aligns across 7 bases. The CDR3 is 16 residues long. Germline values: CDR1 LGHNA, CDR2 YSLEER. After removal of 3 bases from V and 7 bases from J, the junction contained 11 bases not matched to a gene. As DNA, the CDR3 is TGCGCCAGCAGCCAGAGTTCGCGGGAGACGGACGGGGAGCTGTTTTTT. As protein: CASSQSSRETDGELFF.

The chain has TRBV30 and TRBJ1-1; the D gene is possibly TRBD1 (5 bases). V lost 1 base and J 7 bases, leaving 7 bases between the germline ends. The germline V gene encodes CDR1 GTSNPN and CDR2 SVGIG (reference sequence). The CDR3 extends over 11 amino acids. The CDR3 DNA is TGTGCCTGGAGTGGACAGATTGAAGCTTTCTTT. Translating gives CAWSGQIEAFF.

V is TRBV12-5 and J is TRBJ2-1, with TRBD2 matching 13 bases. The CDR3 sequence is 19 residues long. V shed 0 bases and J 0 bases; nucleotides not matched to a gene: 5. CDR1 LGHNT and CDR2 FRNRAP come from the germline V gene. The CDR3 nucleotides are TGTGCTAGTGGTTTGGTACTAGCGGGAGGGCCTCCCTCCTACAATGAGCAGTTCTTC. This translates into CASGLVLAGGPPSYNEQFF.

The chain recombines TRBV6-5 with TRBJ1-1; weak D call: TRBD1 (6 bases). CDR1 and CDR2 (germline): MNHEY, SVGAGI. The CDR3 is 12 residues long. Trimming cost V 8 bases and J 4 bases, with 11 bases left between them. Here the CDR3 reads CASGTGTTEAFF. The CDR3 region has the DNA TGTGCCAGCGGCACAGGGACCACTGAAGCTTTCTTT.

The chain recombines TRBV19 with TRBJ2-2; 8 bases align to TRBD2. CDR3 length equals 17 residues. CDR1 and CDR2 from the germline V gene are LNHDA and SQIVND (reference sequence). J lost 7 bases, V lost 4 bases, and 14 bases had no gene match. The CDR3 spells CASSKRRASGRNGELFF. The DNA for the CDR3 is TGTGCCAGTAGTAAACGGAGGGCTAGCGGGCGTAACGGGGAGCTGTTTTTT.

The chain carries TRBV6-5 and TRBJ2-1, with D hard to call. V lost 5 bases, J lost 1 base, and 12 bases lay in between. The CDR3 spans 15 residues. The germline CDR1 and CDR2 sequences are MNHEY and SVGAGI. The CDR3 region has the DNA TGTGCCAGCAGTCTTCCGGGCCTTTCCTACAATGAGCAGTTCTTC. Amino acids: CASSLPGLSYNEQFF.

This CDR3 is CASSPVLAASNTGELFF. The CDR3, as DNA: TGTGCCAGCAGCCCGGTCCTAGCGGCTTCGAACACCGGGGAGCTGTTTTTT. The chain couples TRBV5-5 to TRBJ2-2, with 7 bases identical to TRBD2. The junction had 9 bases not matched to a gene; V was cut back by 4 bases and J by 0 bases. The CDR3 has 17 amino acids. CDR1 and CDR2 (germline): SGHKS, YYEKEE (reference sequence).